The clone carrying this TCR beta chain has more than one count but fewer than ten. Treatment of the sample: roughly 19 received Ad26.COV2.S at low or high dose, single or two shots; about 5 received placebo; per-sample allocation not given. Sampling took place 63 days after the first vaccine or placebo injection. V shed 1 base, J shed 5 bases, and the junction held 3 bases outside the gene matches. Germline CDR1 is LGHNA and CDR2 is YSLEER. CDR3 size: 16 residues. Clones were sequenced by immunoSEQ multiplex PCR, and TCRdb holds only the in-frame ones, with some missing. The sample lists 330,000 or so clones; 85% to 90% were seen once. This sample was taken from a study of Ad26.COV2.S vaccination and SARS-CoV-2 variants.

This sample comprised peripheral blood, obtained in a trial of Ad26.COV2.S vaccine versus placebo. This clonotype was sampled from a person aged 18-60 years who received the Ad26.COV2.S COVID-19 vaccine or a placebo. This chain connects TRBV4-3 to TRBJ2-1, with 12 bases aligning to TRBD2. The DNA of the CDR3 is TGCGCCAGCAGCCAAGGACTAGCGGGAGTCCACAATGAGCAGTTCTTC. Amino acid sequence: CASSQGLAGVHNEQFF.